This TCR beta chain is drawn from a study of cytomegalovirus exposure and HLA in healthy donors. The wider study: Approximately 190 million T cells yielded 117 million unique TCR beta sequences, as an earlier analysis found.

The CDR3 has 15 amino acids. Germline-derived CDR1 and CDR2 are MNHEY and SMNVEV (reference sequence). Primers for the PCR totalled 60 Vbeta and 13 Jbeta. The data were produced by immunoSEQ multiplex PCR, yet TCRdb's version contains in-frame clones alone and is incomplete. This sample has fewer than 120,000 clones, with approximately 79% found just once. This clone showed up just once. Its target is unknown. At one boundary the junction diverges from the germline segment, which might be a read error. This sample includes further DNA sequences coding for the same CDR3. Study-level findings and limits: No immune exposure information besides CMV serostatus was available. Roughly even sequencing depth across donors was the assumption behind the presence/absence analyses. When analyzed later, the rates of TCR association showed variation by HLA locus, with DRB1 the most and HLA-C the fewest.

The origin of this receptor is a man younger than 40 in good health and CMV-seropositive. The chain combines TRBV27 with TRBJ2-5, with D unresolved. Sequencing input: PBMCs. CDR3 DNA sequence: TGTGCCAGCAGCGCCGCAGAGACAAACCAGGAGACCCAGTACTTC. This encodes CASSAAETNQETQYF.